The 17 T cell receptor beta chains below were found in one sample sequenced in a study of blood T cell repertoires in COVID-19. Sequencing used immunoSEQ multiplex PCR; TCRdb keeps in-frame clones, though not all of them. The sample consists of about 170,000 clones, over 70% of them appearing once. The specimen sequenced was peripheral blood. The receptors were sampled from a woman in her sixties or seventies who had recovered from COVID-19.

The chain is built from TRBV5-1 and TRBJ2-1; D not certain. The CDR3 has 15 amino acids. With 0 bases removed from V and 1 base from J, the gap between germline ends came to 8 bases. Germline V lookup: CDR1 SGHRS, CDR2 YFSETQ. CDR3 bases: TGCGCCAGCAGCTTGGGCGTCCAATCCTACAATGAGCAGTTCTTC. Its protein product is CASSLGVQSYNEQFF.

The V call is TRBV28, the J call TRBJ1-5; D might be TRBD1 (5 bases). Germline V lookup: CDR1 MDHEN, CDR2 SYDVKM. The CDR3 has 13 amino acids. The V gene lost 6 bases and the J gene lost 2 bases, with 8 bases spanning the gap. CDR3 bases: TGTGCCAGCAGCCGGGGGGGCAATCAGCCCCAGCATTTT. It is translated as CASSRGGNQPQHF.

The chain links TRBV7-9 to TRBJ2-1; 12 bases map to TRBD2. Germline V gene lookup returns CDR1 SEHNR and CDR2 FQNEAQ (reference sequence). The CDR3 runs 14 residues. V lost 6 bases and J lost 8; bases outside the gene matches: 5. The CDR3 coding sequence is TGTGCCAGCAGTCCTAGCGGGGGGGAACATGAGCAGTTCTTC. Translation: CASSPSGGEHEQFF.

The gene calls are TRBV9 and TRBJ1-5; perhaps TRBD1 as D (6 bases). V was cut by 4 bases and J by 3 bases, with 20 bases left in between. Germline V CDR1 and CDR2: SGDLS, YYNGEE. The CDR3 is made up of 17 amino acids. This CDR3 reads CASSPSSGALNNQPQHF. CDR3 coding DNA: TGTGCCAGCAGCCCCTCATCAGGGGCCTTAAACAATCAGCCCCAGCATTTT.

This clone showed up just a few times. Written as DNA, the CDR3 is TGTGCCAGCAGTTACGAGTCTTCCACACCCCTCCACTTT. Its translation: CASSYESSTPLHF. The chain links TRBV6-5 to TRBJ1-6, with D hard to call. CDR1 and CDR2 (germline): MNHEY, SVGAGI. V lost 2 bases, J lost 11 bases, and 10 bases lay in between. The CDR3 spans 13 residues.

V usage is TRBV30 and J usage is TRBJ1-6; maybe TRBD1 (6 bases). The CDR3 runs 13 residues. V lost 3 bases and J lost 5, with 8 bases in between. CDR1 and CDR2 from the germline V gene are GTSNPN and SVGIG (reference sequence). Here the CDR3 reads CAWRTGNNSPLHF. As DNA, the CDR3 is TGTGCCTGGAGGACAGGCAATAATTCACCCCTCCACTTT. Variable domain in full (rest from reference TRBV30 and TRBJ1-6): SQTIHQWPATLVQPVGSPLSLECTVEGTSNPNLYWYRQAAGRGLQLLFYSVGIGQISSEVPQNLSASRPQDRQFILSSKKLLLSDSGFYLCAWRTGNNSPLHFGNGTRLTVT.

V is TRBV4-3 and J is TRBJ2-7, with 12 bases aligning to TRBD2. V shed 0 bases and J 0 bases; nucleotides not matched to a gene: 6. The CDR3 sequence is 18 residues long. Germline V lookup: CDR1 LGHNA, CDR2 YSLEER. CDR3 DNA sequence: TGCGCCAGCAGCCAAGATCTAGCGGGAGGGCCTTTCTCCTACGAGCAGTACTTC. It specifies CASSQDLAGGPFSYEQYF.

This chain uses TRBV24-1 with TRBJ2-7; 9 nucleotides match TRBD1. Germline V gene sequence: CDR1 KGHDR, CDR2 SFDVKD. The CDR3 totals 13 residues. J was trimmed by 5 bases and V by 6 bases; bases with no gene match: 4. CDR3 amino acids: CATSNDRGDEQYF. In DNA, the CDR3 is TGTGCCACCAGTAATGACAGGGGGGACGAGCAGTACTTC.

The chain combines TRBV3-1 (or the pseudogene TRBV3-2) with TRBJ2-7; 10 positions agree with TRBD1. In germline, CDR1 is LGHDT, CDR2 YNNKEL (reference sequence). CDR3 size: 15 residues. The trim removed 5 bases at V and 2 bases at J, leaving 6 bases unmatched. As DNA, the CDR3 is TGTGCCAGCAGCAAAGGGGGGACAGGGGCCTACGAGCAGTACTTC. Its protein is CASSKGGTGAYEQYF.

The chain combines TRBV4-2 with TRBJ1-2; D call uncertain. CDR1 is LGHNA and CDR2 is YNFKEQ in the germline V gene. Trimming removed 1 base from V and 6 bases from J, with 12 bases in between. The CDR3 covers 14 residues. This CDR3 is CASSQAERPHGYTF. CDR3 bases: TGTGCCAGCAGCCAAGCAGAGAGGCCTCATGGCTACACCTTC.

This chain joins TRBV5-4 and TRBJ2-1; TRBD2 is a possible D gene (5 bases). The V and J ends lost 5 bases and 0 bases respectively, with 12 bases between them. Germline V gene data show CDR1 as SGHNT and CDR2 as YYREEE (reference sequence). The CDR3 has 15 residues. The CDR3 region has the DNA TGTGCCAGCAGTAAGAGCGGAAGCTCCTACAATGAGCAGTTCTTC. Protein product: CASSKSGSSYNEQFF.

The CDR3 loop is CSVEEISFRTEAFF. For the CDR3, the DNA is TGCAGCGTTGAAGAGATATCGTTCAGGACTGAAGCTTTCTTT. V usage is TRBV29-1 and J usage is TRBJ1-1, with D hard to call. In germline, CDR1 is SQVTM, CDR2 ANQGSEA. The V and J ends lost 0 bases and 5 bases respectively, with 13 bases between them. This CDR3 region has 14 residues.

As concerns this clone: The junction differs from germline at one of its ends, possibly a read error. This rearrangement joins TRBV27 to TRBJ2-5, with D uncertain. The germline V gene encodes CDR1 MNHEY and CDR2 SMNVEV (reference sequence). The CDR3 runs 13 residues. The CDR3 nucleotides are TGTGCCAGCAGTTCCCGTCAAAGAGAGATCCAGTACTTC. Residues: CASSSRQREIQYF.

The chain links TRBV11-2 to TRBJ1-5; D unresolved. Germline loops: CDR1 SGHAT, CDR2 FQNNGV. The germline V and J ends were trimmed by 3 bases and 1 base, with 7 bases remaining between them. CDR3 length: 14 residues. The CDR3 DNA sequence: TGTGCCAGCAGCTTGGGAGGGAGCAATCAGCCCCAGCATTTT. It translates to CASSLGGSNQPQHF.

The chain employs TRBV2 and TRBJ1-1; possible D gene TRBD1, 6 bases. The CDR3 sequence is 15 residues long. The germline gives CDR1 SNHLY, CDR2 FYNNEI. Trimming took off 3 bases at V and 0 bases at J, with 11 bases between the two ends. The CDR3 here is CASSEYRGLNTEAFF. CDR3 DNA: TGTGCCAGCAGTGAGTATAGGGGGTTGAACACTGAAGCTTTCTTT.

The genes are TRBV16 and TRBJ1-3; D is possibly TRBD1 (5 bases). Looked up from germline, CDR1 is KGHSY and CDR2 is FQNENV. V lost 3 bases and J lost 0, with 24 bases in between. This CDR3 has 20 amino acids. The CDR3 is CASSHHTPKGLDSSGNTIYF. CDR3 DNA: TGTGCCAGCAGCCACCATACCCCCAAAGGTCTAGACAGCTCTGGAAACACCATATATTTT.

The chain combines TRBV11-3 with TRBJ2-1; D perhaps matches TRBD1 (6 bases). V was clipped by 3 bases and J by 7 bases, with 16 bases between them. The CDR3 consists of 15 residues. Germline CDR1 SGHNT, CDR2 YENEEA. CDR3 in amino acids: CASSLQGLRNNEQFF. In nucleotides, the CDR3 is TGTGCCAGCAGCTTGCAGGGGCTAAGGAATAATGAGCAGTTCTTC.